What follows describes a single TCR beta chain. There were TCR beta CDR3 regions amplified from RNA transcripts. First-round RT-PCR targeting the TCR CDR3 was performed with the HTBI primer set. Using its own MiXCR run on the multiplex PCR reads, TCRdb lists one record per CDR3 protein. Here the sample spans about 200,000 distinct CDR3 sequences, about 18% being singletons. The data originate from a study of T cells in Graves' hyperthyroidism and ophthalmopathy. Specimen: blood. The TCR comes from a man aged 35 to 55 with Graves' hyperthyroidism.

The CDR3 sequence is CASSLKVSGANVLTF. DNA for the CDR3: TGTGCCAGCAGCTTAAAGGTGTCTGGGGCCAACGTCCTGACTTTC. V is TRBV7-2 and J is TRBJ2-6; D remains ambiguous. CDR3 length: 15 amino acids. CDR1 and CDR2 from the germline V gene are SGHTA and FQGNSA. Trimming shortened V by 2 bases and J by 1 base, and 6 bases separated the two germline ends.